The 12 T cell receptor beta chains below all came from one sample that was sequenced in a study of T cell responses to AZD1222 COVID-19 vaccine. Sequencing was performed with immunoSEQ multiplex PCR; in TCRdb, only in-frame clones are kept and a portion is missing. The table records some 140,000 clones, more than 90% of them present only once. The sample here was peripheral blood, taken on day 0 of AZD1222 vaccination. The receptor set was obtained from an adult in good health.

The chain joins TRBV12-5 to TRBJ1-5; D gene unclear. The CDR3 is 12 amino acids. CDR1 is LGHNT, CDR2 FRNRAP, per germline. V lost 0 bases and J 7 bases, leaving 4 bases between the germline ends. Written as DNA, the CDR3 is TGTGCTAGTGGTTTGGTATTACAGCCCCAGCATTTT. It encodes CASGLVLQPQHF.

The rearrangement uses TRBV29-1 and TRBJ1-2; D is unresolved. V was trimmed by 7 bases and J by 3 bases, leaving 15 bases between them. The germline CDR1 and CDR2 sequences are SQVTM and ANQGSEA. The CDR3 length is 13 residues. CDR3 sequence: CSADPGIHYGYTF. The CDR3 coding sequence is TGCAGCGCGGACCCGGGCATTCACTATGGCTACACCTTC.

The rearrangement uses TRBV6-2 or TRBV6-3 and TRBJ1-2, with D possibly TRBD1 on 6 matching bases. The CDR3 length is 15 residues. CDR1 MNHEY and CDR2 SVGEGT come from the germline V gene. The ends were cut back, 5 bases at V and 0 bases at J, with 13 bases in the middle. CDR3 in DNA: TGTGCCAGCAGTAATGGACAGTTTTCTAACTATGGCTACACCTTC. It codes for CASSNGQFSNYGYTF.

J is TRBJ1-3 and V is TRBV3-1 (or the pseudogene TRBV3-2); TRBD1 might be the D (5 bases). Germline values: CDR1 LGHDT, CDR2 YNNKEL (reference sequence). CDR3 length equals 15 residues. V was pared by 1 base and J by 3 bases, with 10 bases between. This CDR3 reads CASSQAPGSGNTIYF. The CDR3 region has the DNA TGTGCCAGCAGCCAAGCTCCAGGGAGTGGAAACACCATATATTTT.

This clone has a handful of counts. This rearrangement joins TRBV24-1 to TRBJ1-4; 7 bases line up with TRBD1. J gave up 7 bases and V 3 bases, and 10 bases lay outside the gene matches. The CDR3 length is 16 residues. From germline, CDR1 is KGHDR and CDR2 SFDVKD. The CDR3 spells CATSDADRAGGEKLFF. CDR3 nucleotide sequence: TGTGCCACCAGTGATGCAGACAGGGCCGGAGGTGAAAAACTGTTTTTT.

The rearrangement links TRBV10-3 to TRBJ1-3; 11 bases map to TRBD1. Germline trimming cut 0 bases from V and 2 bases from J; bases unmatched to any gene: 0. The V gene's germline CDR1 is ENHRY and CDR2 SYGVKD. CDR3 length: 16 residues. CDR3 region: CAISESGQGAGNTIYF. The CDR3 DNA sequence: TGTGCCATCAGTGAGTCGGGACAGGGGGCTGGAAACACCATATATTTT.

This clone showed up just once. The V gene is TRBV7-9, the J gene TRBJ1-6; TRBD1 is a possible D gene (6 bases). This CDR3 is built from 17 residues. V lost 4 bases to trimming and J lost 1 base, with 14 bases between them. Germline values: CDR1 SEHNR, CDR2 FQNEAQ (reference sequence). CDR3 coding DNA: TGTGCCAGCAGCTCCTCCGGGGGGCAGTCCTATAATTCACCCCTCCACTTT. It specifies CASSSSGGQSYNSPLHF.

The chain carries TRBV19 and TRBJ1-4; D perhaps matches TRBD1 (5 bases). Per germline, CDR1 LNHDA and CDR2 SQIVND (reference sequence). The ends were cut back, 6 bases at V and 8 bases at J, with 16 bases in the middle. The CDR3 extends over 14 amino acids. The CDR3 bases are TGTGCCAGTAGCCTTCTTTCTCGGGGGGAAAAACTGTTTTTT. Translated: CASSLLSRGEKLFF.

The chain couples TRBV25-1 to TRBJ1-2, with 9 nucleotides matching TRBD1. Germline V gene lookup returns CDR1 MGHDK and CDR2 SYGVNS. V was clipped by 3 bases and J by 8 bases; unmatched bases: 7. The CDR3 loop spans 14 amino acids. The CDR3 nucleotides read TGTGCCAGCAGTGACTTGGGACAGGGAGGCGGCTACACCTTC. It is translated as CASSDLGQGGGYTF.

This clone was picked up a small number of times. The chain joins TRBV4-2 to TRBJ1-6, with D possibly being TRBD1 (5 bases). CDR3 length: 15 amino acids. The germline V gene has CDR1 LGHNA and CDR2 YNFKEQ. Deletions cut 4 bases from V and 6 bases from J, with 13 bases between. CDR3 protein: CASSPTQGSNSPLHF. Written as DNA, the CDR3 is TGTGCCAGCAGCCCCACGCAGGGCTCTAATTCACCCCTCCACTTT.

J is TRBJ1-3 and V is TRBV15; weak D call: TRBD1 (5 bases). Per germline, CDR1 LNHNV and CDR2 YYDKDF (reference sequence). The CDR3 sequence is 15 residues long. V was trimmed by 0 bases and J by 0 bases, leaving 6 bases between them. In DNA form, the CDR3 reads TGTGCCACCAGCAGAGACAGGGACTCTGGAAACACCATATATTTT. It translates to CATSRDRDSGNTIYF.

V gene TRBV5-1 combines with J gene TRBJ1-1; D remains unclear. CDR1 is SGHRS and CDR2 is YFSETQ in the germline V gene. Trimming removed 4 bases from V and 3 bases from J, with 13 bases in between. This CDR3 has 14 amino acids. CDR3 residues: CASSRLGSDTEAFF. CDR3 sequence (DNA): TGCGCCAGCAGCAGGCTCGGGTCTGACACTGAAGCTTTCTTT. The full variable domain, with the rest looked up from reference TRBV5-1 and TRBJ1-1, is KAGVTQTPRYLIKTRGQQVTLSCSPISGHRSVSWYQQTPGQGLQFLFEYFSETQRNKGNFPGRFSGRQFSNSRSEMNVSTLELGDSALYLCASSRLGSDTEAFFGQGTRLTVV.